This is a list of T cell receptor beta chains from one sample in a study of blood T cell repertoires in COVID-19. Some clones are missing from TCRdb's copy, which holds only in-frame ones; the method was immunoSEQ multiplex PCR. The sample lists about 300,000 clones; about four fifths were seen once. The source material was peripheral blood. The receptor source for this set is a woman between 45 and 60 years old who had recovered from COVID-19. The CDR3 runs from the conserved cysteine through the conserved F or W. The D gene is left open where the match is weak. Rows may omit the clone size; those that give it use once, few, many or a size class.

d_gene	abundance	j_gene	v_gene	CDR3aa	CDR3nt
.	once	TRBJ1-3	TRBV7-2	CASSRFREETSGNTIYF	TGTGCCAGCAGCCGTTTCAGGGAGGAGACCTCTGGAAACACCATATATTTT
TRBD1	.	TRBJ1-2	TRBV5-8	CASSLAQGEIYYGYTF	TGTGCCAGCAGCTTGGCACAGGGGGAAATCTATTATGGCTACACCTTC
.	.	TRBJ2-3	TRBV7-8	CASSLVTKDTQYF	TGTGCCAGCAGCTTAGTGACAAAAGATACGCAGTATTTT
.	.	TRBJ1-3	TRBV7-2	CASSLEARHSGNTIYF	TGTGCCAGCAGCTTAGAGGCCAGGCACTCTGGAAACACCATATATTTT
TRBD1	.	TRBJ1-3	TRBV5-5	CASSPGTGGNTIYF	TGTGCCAGCAGCCCGGGGACAGGCGGAAACACCATATATTTT
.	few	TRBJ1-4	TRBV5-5	CASSPLGGFNEKLFF	TGTGCCAGCAGCCCGTTGGGGGGATTCAATGAAAAACTGTTTTTT
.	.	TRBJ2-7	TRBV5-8	CASSLALGHEQYF	TGTGCCAGCAGCTTGGCCCTGGGGCACGAGCAGTACTTC
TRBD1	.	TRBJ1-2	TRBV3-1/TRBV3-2	CASSGQGPGYGYTF	TGTGCCAGCAGCGGACAGGGACCAGGGTATGGCTACACCTTC
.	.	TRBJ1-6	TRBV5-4	CASSTRELSSYNSPLHF	TGTGCCAGCAGCACCAGGGAATTGAGCTCCTATAATTCACCCCTCCACTTT
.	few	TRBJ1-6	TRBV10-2	CASSESIGGAPLHF	TGCGCCAGCAGTGAGTCGATCGGGGGGGCACCCCTCCACTTT
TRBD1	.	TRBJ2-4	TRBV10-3	CAIRGQGVDIQYF	TGTGCCATCAGAGGCCAGGGGGTTGACATTCAGTACTTC
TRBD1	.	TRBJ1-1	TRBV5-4	CASRSDRGGGRTEAFF	TGTGCCAGCAGGTCCGACAGGGGCGGGGGACGTACTGAAGCTTTCTTT
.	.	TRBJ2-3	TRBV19	CASSYPREGADTQYF	TGTGCCAGTAGCTACCCGCGCGAGGGCGCAGATACGCAGTATTTT
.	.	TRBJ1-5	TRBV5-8	CASSLDSGRNNQPQHF	TGTGCCAGCAGCTTGGATAGCGGGCGGAACAATCAGCCCCAGCATTTT
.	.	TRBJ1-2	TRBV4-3	CASSQDRGNLPDGYTF	TGCGCCAGCAGCCAAGATAGAGGCAACCTGCCTGATGGCTACACCTTC
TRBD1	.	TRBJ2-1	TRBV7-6	CASRRTGGEEQFF	TGTGCCAGCAGGAGAACAGGGGGAGAAGAGCAGTTCTTC
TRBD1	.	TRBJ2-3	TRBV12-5	CASGKDRGTDTQYF	TGTGCTAGTGGTAAGGACAGGGGCACAGATACGCAGTATTTT